This is a list of T cell receptor beta chains from one sample in a study of blood T cells in healthy people across ages. A single record per CDR3 protein comes from TCRdb applying MiXCR to the 5' RACE reads. The sample comprises 1,500,000 or so distinct CDR3 sequences, 59% of which are singletons, and 5% to 7% rests with the top ten. Sample: blood. The receptors derive from a man aged 18 to 35 in good health. The CDR3 runs from the conserved cysteine through the conserved F or W. Each record gives: J gene, D gene, V gene, CDR3 protein. D genes are given only for firm matches.

j_call: -
d_call: TRBD2
v_call: TRBV29-1
cdr3_aa: CSVVRGLAGGETQYF

j_call: TRBJ2-3
d_call: TRBD1
v_call: TRBV6-5
cdr3_aa: CASRPSDRTDTQYF

j_call: TRBJ2-3
d_call: -
v_call: TRBV7-2
cdr3_aa: CASSLRPVADTQYF

j_call: TRBJ2-1
d_call: TRBD2
v_call: TRBV12-3/TRBV12-4
cdr3_aa: CASSLVLAEGYNEQFF

j_call: TRBJ2-5
d_call: TRBD1
v_call: TRBV29-1
cdr3_aa: CSGRDSYQETQYF

j_call: TRBJ1-5
d_call: -
v_call: TRBV6-2/TRBV6-3
cdr3_aa: CASSYKEEPQHF

j_call: TRBJ2-5
d_call: TRBD1
v_call: TRBV18
cdr3_aa: CASSPRTGEETQYF

j_call: TRBJ1-2
d_call: -
v_call: TRBV12-3/TRBV12-4
cdr3_aa: CASSSFYGYTF

j_call: TRBJ2-7
d_call: -
v_call: TRBV6-2/TRBV6-3
cdr3_aa: CASNKGFGSPYEQYF

j_call: TRBJ1-1
d_call: -
v_call: TRBV4-1
cdr3_aa: CASSLVSNEMNTEAFF

j_call: TRBJ1-4
d_call: -
v_call: TRBV20-1
cdr3_aa: CSAISGRGEKLFF

j_call: TRBJ1-2
d_call: -
v_call: TRBV20-1
cdr3_aa: CSAHTGLGATGYTF

j_call: TRBJ1-2
d_call: -
v_call: TRBV7-9
cdr3_aa: CASSLATTASYGYTF

j_call: TRBJ2-1
d_call: TRBD2
v_call: TRBV6-1
cdr3_aa: CASSEGLADDGNEQFF

j_call: TRBJ1-3
d_call: TRBD1
v_call: TRBV12-3/TRBV12-4
cdr3_aa: CASSAFGTGVGNTIYF

j_call: TRBJ1-1
d_call: -
v_call: TRBV12-3/TRBV12-4
cdr3_aa: CASIYPETEAFF

j_call: TRBJ1-5
d_call: -
v_call: TRBV6-2/TRBV6-3
cdr3_aa: CASSYGGAPHHF

j_call: TRBJ2-3
d_call: -
v_call: TRBV20-1
cdr3_aa: CSAVGMRADTQYF

j_call: TRBJ1-2
d_call: -
v_call: TRBV6-5
cdr3_aa: CASSYSKWAYGYTF

j_call: TRBJ1-1
d_call: TRBD1
v_call: TRBV12-3/TRBV12-4
cdr3_aa: CASGGGNGNTEAFF

j_call: TRBJ1-1
d_call: -
v_call: TRBV19
cdr3_aa: CASSSHHRRSLNTEAFF

j_call: TRBJ2-1
d_call: -
v_call: TRBV13
cdr3_aa: CASSSFFGDEQFF

j_call: TRBJ2-1
d_call: TRBD2
v_call: TRBV12-3/TRBV12-4
cdr3_aa: CASSPGLAGDRNEQFF

j_call: TRBJ2-5
d_call: -
v_call: TRBV10-3
cdr3_aa: CAISGNRSPQETQYF

j_call: TRBJ2-7
d_call: TRBD1
v_call: TRBV6-1
cdr3_aa: CASKPGQGLPYEQYF

j_call: TRBJ1-2
d_call: -
v_call: TRBV29-1
cdr3_aa: CSPFRDPNYGYTF

j_call: TRBJ2-3
d_call: TRBD1
v_call: TRBV7-2
cdr3_aa: CASSWGTGSTTQYF

j_call: TRBJ1-6
d_call: -
v_call: TRBV2
cdr3_aa: CASQEANSPLHF

j_call: TRBJ2-3
d_call: TRBD2
v_call: TRBV27
cdr3_aa: CASRPGTSGLDTQYF

j_call: TRBJ2-7
d_call: -
v_call: TRBV10-3
cdr3_aa: CATGLDRTYEQYF

j_call: TRBJ2-3
d_call: -
v_call: TRBV7-9
cdr3_aa: CASSSSSYTQYF

j_call: TRBJ2-2
d_call: -
v_call: TRBV29-1
cdr3_aa: CSVETVGELFF

j_call: TRBJ2-3
d_call: TRBD1
v_call: TRBV4-3
cdr3_aa: CASSQRWDRGTDTQYF

j_call: TRBJ1-3
d_call: -
v_call: TRBV29-1
cdr3_aa: CSARTVNTIYF

j_call: TRBJ1-2
d_call: -
v_call: TRBV12-3/TRBV12-4
cdr3_aa: CASSLSMRYTF

j_call: TRBJ2-7
d_call: -
v_call: TRBV20-1
cdr3_aa: CSARIHRNPFYEQYF

j_call: TRBJ1-2
d_call: -
v_call: TRBV21-1
cdr3_aa: CASNLRDSLNYGYTF

j_call: TRBJ2-3
d_call: -
v_call: TRBV12-3/TRBV12-4
cdr3_aa: CASSLAVYTGTQYF

j_call: TRBJ2-3
d_call: TRBD1
v_call: TRBV4-3
cdr3_aa: CASSQEGTELRRTGADTQYF

j_call: TRBJ2-1
d_call: -
v_call: TRBV2
cdr3_aa: CASSERQGAGEQFF